What follows are 20 T cell receptor beta chains derived from one specimen sequenced in a study of blood T cell repertoires in COVID-19. The data were produced by immunoSEQ multiplex PCR, yet TCRdb's version contains in-frame clones alone and is incomplete. The data hold some 220,000 clones, with 83% observed a single time. The source material was peripheral blood. The receptors were sampled from a human donor in a cohort sampled during active COVID-19.

The count of this clone is one. The chain has TRBV7-9 and TRBJ2-5, with 7 bases aligning to TRBD2. Germline V gene lookup returns CDR1 SEHNR and CDR2 FQNEAQ (reference sequence). V lost 3 bases and J lost 5; bases outside the gene matches: 3. CDR3 length: 13 amino acids. CDR3 in amino acids: CASSFMGGETQYF. CDR3 in DNA: TGTGCCAGCAGCTTCATGGGAGGGGAGACCCAGTACTTC.

V gene TRBV7-9 combines with J gene TRBJ1-1, with D unresolved. From germline, CDR1 is SEHNR and CDR2 FQNEAQ (reference sequence). Trimming removed 5 bases from V and 0 bases from J, with 10 bases in between. The CDR3 loop spans 14 amino acids. CDR3 loop: CASSAGIMNTEAFF. The CDR3 DNA reads as TGTGCCAGCAGCGCGGGTATCATGAACACTGAAGCTTTCTTT.

This chain connects TRBV7-2 to TRBJ2-5; 8 bases align to TRBD2. Germline trimming cut 5 bases from V and 3 bases from J; bases unmatched to any gene: 5. The germline CDR1 and CDR2 sequences are SGHTA and FQGNSA. This CDR3 comprises 14 residues. CDR3 bases: TGTGCCAGCAGCCTTATAGCGGGGAAAGAGACCCAGTACTTC. Translation: CASSLIAGKETQYF.

V and J are TRBV10-3 and TRBJ2-1, with a possible D match to TRBD2 (5 bases). The CDR3 loop spans 14 amino acids. V was shortened by 7 bases and J by 5 bases, with 15 bases between the two germline ends. CDR1 is ENHRY, CDR2 SYGVKD, per germline. DNA of the CDR3: TGTGCCATCAAGGGAGCGGAGCCGAACAATGAGCAGTTCTTC. Translating it yields CAIKGAEPNNEQFF.

Comment on this clone: Other DNA sequences in this sample translate to the same CDR3. The gene calls are TRBV7-2 and TRBJ2-3; unclear D gene. The V gene lost 0 bases and the J gene lost 5 bases, with 6 bases spanning the gap. The CDR3 covers 13 residues. The germline V gene has CDR1 SGHTA and CDR2 FQGNSA. CDR3 nucleotides: TGTGCCAGCAGCTTAGCAGCAGGAGATACGCAGTATTTT. Amino acids: CASSLAAGDTQYF.

The chain employs TRBV5-6 and TRBJ2-5, with a weak D call TRBD2 (5 bases). There are 15 residues in the CDR3. Germline CDR1 reads SGHDT; CDR2 reads YYEEEE. The ends were cut back, 2 bases at V and 5 bases at J, with 16 bases in the middle. The DNA of the CDR3 is TGTGCCAGCAGCTTAAGGACTCTCCTCGGGGAGACCCAGTACTTC. Amino acid sequence: CASSLRTLLGETQYF.

The chain is built from TRBV7-9 and TRBJ1-4, with 10 bases that match TRBD1. This CDR3 comprises 15 residues. Germline loops: CDR1 SEHNR, CDR2 FQNEAQ (reference sequence). The ends lost 4 bases at V and 8 bases at J; junction bases unmatched: 7. The CDR3 coding sequence is TGTGCCAGCAGCTCCGTGGGACAGGGGTTAGAAAAACTGTTTTTT. This sequence encodes CASSSVGQGLEKLFF.

This chain joins TRBV10-3 and TRBJ1-4; 7 nucleotides line up with TRBD1. This CDR3 comprises 13 residues. The V and J ends lost 11 bases and 0 bases, in that order; junction bases with no gene match: 3. Germline CDR1 and CDR2: ENHRY and SYGVKD. This chain's CDR3 is CAVQGATNEKLFF. The CDR3 region has the DNA TGTGCCGTCCAGGGGGCAACTAATGAAAAACTGTTTTTT.

CDR3 in amino acids: CASRAVAGETQYF. The CDR3 DNA reads TGTGCCAGCAGAGCGGTGGCGGGGGAGACCCAGTACTTC. The V and J genes are TRBV11-2 and TRBJ2-5; a possible D gene is TRBD2 (6 bases). CDR1 is SGHAT and CDR2 is FQNNGV in the germline V gene. CDR3 length: 13 amino acids. V was trimmed by 6 bases and J by 5 bases, leaving 13 bases between them.

The gene calls are TRBV5-1 and TRBJ2-7; 16 positions agree with TRBD2. Per germline, CDR1 SGHRS and CDR2 YFSETQ. J was trimmed by 4 bases and V by 4 bases; bases with no gene match: 5. The CDR3 runs 16 residues. The CDR3 DNA reads as TGCGCCAGCAGCCCGGGACTAGCGGGAGGGCCATACGAGCAGTACTTC. It translates to CASSPGLAGGPYEQYF. The full variable domain, completed using reference TRBV5-1 and TRBJ2-7, is KAGVTQTPRYLIKTRGQQVTLSCSPISGHRSVSWYQQTPGQGLQFLFEYFSETQRNKGNFPGRFSGRQFSNSRSEMNVSTLELGDSALYLCASSPGLAGGPYEQYFGPGTRLTVT.

This sequence joins TRBV9 and TRBJ2-1; 14 bases match TRBD2. The CDR3 is 17 residues long. CDR1 SGDLS and CDR2 YYNGEE come from the germline V gene. Unmatched junction bases numbered 8, after V lost 4 bases and J lost 5 bases. The CDR3 DNA follows: TGTGCCAGCAGCCCCACGACTAGCGGGAGGGCAAACAATGAGCAGTTCTTC. Translation: CASSPTTSGRANNEQFF.

CDR3 sequence: CASSLGGSLDYEQYF. CDR3 sequence (DNA): TGTGCCAGCAGCTTGGGTGGCTCTCTCGACTACGAGCAGTACTTC. The chain is built from TRBV5-5 and TRBJ2-7; D is ambiguous. V shed 0 bases and J shed 3 bases, with 13 bases lying between them. Germline lookup yields CDR1 SGHKS and CDR2 YYEKEE (reference sequence). The CDR3 length is 15 residues.

This clone was counted a few times. This chain connects TRBV6-5 to TRBJ2-4, with D maybe TRBD2 (6 bases). Germline V gene sequence: CDR1 MNHEY, CDR2 SVGAGI. CDR3 size: 15 residues. The germline V and J ends were trimmed by 7 bases and 5 bases, with 18 bases remaining between them. CDR3 sequence reads: CASTRGLPWENIQYF. The CDR3, as DNA: TGTGCCAGCACGCGGGGCCTTCCTTGGGAAAACATTCAGTACTTC.

This chain links TRBV10-2 with TRBJ2-1, with TRBD1 identical over 8 bases. The CDR3 spans 15 residues. V lost 3 bases and J lost 6; bases outside the gene matches: 7. Germline-derived CDR1 and CDR2 are WSHSY and SAAADI. Written as DNA, the CDR3 is TGCGCCAGCAGTGAATTCCAGGGGGCAGGCAATGAGCAGTTCTTC. As protein: CASSEFQGAGNEQFF.

This clone appeared once. This chain links TRBV5-4 with TRBJ2-3; 13 nucleotides agree with TRBD2. J gave up 8 bases and V 1 base, and 7 bases lay outside the gene matches. Per germline, CDR1 SGHNT and CDR2 YYREEE (reference sequence). The CDR3 loop spans 16 amino acids. The CDR3 here is CASSLSTSGRVGTQYF. CDR3 in DNA: TGTGCCAGCAGCTTGTCCACTAGCGGGAGGGTTGGTACGCAGTATTTT.

This clone was seen only a few times. This sequence joins TRBV6-6 and TRBJ1-5; maybe TRBD1 (5 bases). The V gene's germline CDR1 is MNHNY and CDR2 SVGAGI (reference sequence). CDR3 length: 13 amino acids. The V gene lost 2 bases and the J gene lost 7 bases, with 9 bases spanning the gap. The CDR3 bases are TGTGCCAGCAGTTACAGGGGCGACCAGCCCCAGCATTTT. It yields the protein CASSYRGDQPQHF.

The V gene is TRBV7-9, the J gene TRBJ1-2; D might be TRBD1 (6 bases). The CDR3 extends over 13 amino acids. V dropped 5 bases and J dropped 4 bases, with 11 bases sitting between them. Germline V gene lookup returns CDR1 SEHNR and CDR2 FQNEAQ (reference sequence). CDR3: CASSPQGSYGYTF. CDR3 nucleotide sequence: TGTGCCAGCAGCCCACAGGGCTCCTATGGCTACACCTTC.

The rearrangement links TRBV18 to TRBJ2-2; 9 bases agree with TRBD1. Unmatched junction bases numbered 6, after V lost 3 bases and J lost 7 bases. Germline V gene sequence: CDR1 KGHSH, CDR2 LQKENI. The CDR3 extends over 15 amino acids. This chain's CDR3 is CASSPRTGADGELFF. In DNA form, the CDR3 reads TGTGCCAGCTCACCCCGGACAGGGGCGGACGGGGAGCTGTTTTTT.

The chain couples TRBV18 to TRBJ2-1; tentatively, D is TRBD2 (5 bases). Trimming removed 6 bases at V and 2 bases at J, with 11 bases between. The CDR3 consists of 14 residues. Looked up from germline, CDR1 is KGHSH and CDR2 is LQKENI. This CDR3 reads CASSRDGAYNEQFF. The CDR3 DNA reads TGTGCCAGCTCTCGGGATGGGGCCTACAATGAGCAGTTCTTC.

The CDR3 DNA sequence: TGTGCCTGGATCGGGACACCTTTAGCCAAAAACATTCAGTACTTC. Its protein is CAWIGTPLAKNIQYF. The chain links TRBV30 to TRBJ2-4, with D perhaps matching TRBD1 (6 bases). The ends were cut back, 4 bases at V and 0 bases at J, with 13 bases in the middle. The CDR3 contains 15 residues. From germline, CDR1 is GTSNPN and CDR2 SVGIG (reference sequence).